Shown below are 30 T cell receptor beta chains from a single sample sequenced in a study of blood T cell repertoires in COVID-19 (dated by TCRdb to about 2020). Library creation used the immunoSEQ multiplex PCR assay. The source is immuneACCESS, and TCRdb retained only in-frame sequences with V and J called. Part of the clones is not carried over; for the studies checked, unresolved V genes explain less than half of this, and the remainder is unexplained. A total of around 120,000 clones appear in this sample, less than 85% of them only once. Together, the top ten hold more than 20% of the sample. The sample taken for sequencing was peripheral blood. Receptors were obtained from a man in his 70s with active or convalescent COVID-19.

This clone was counted a single time. The chain links TRBV6-1 to TRBJ1-1, with a weak D call TRBD1 (6 bases). Per the germline V gene, CDR1 is MNHNS and CDR2 is SASEGT. This CDR3 comprises 14 residues. The V gene lost 2 bases and the J gene lost 8 bases, with 15 bases spanning the gap. CDR3 residues: CASSERRSTGEAFF. The CDR3 DNA reads as TGTGCCAGCAGTGAAAGACGGAGTACAGGGGAAGCTTTCTTT.

The V gene is TRBV6-1, the J gene TRBJ2-7; 9 bases line up with TRBD1. Per the germline V gene, CDR1 is MNHNS and CDR2 is SASEGT. There are 16 residues in the CDR3. The ends lost 2 bases at V and 1 base at J; junction bases unmatched: 6. Written as DNA, the CDR3 is TGTGCCAGCAGTGAATACGTGACAGGGGGGTCCTACGAGCAGTACTTC. Protein sequence: CASSEYVTGGSYEQYF.

The genes are TRBV11-2 and TRBJ2-1; 10 bases match TRBD2. Germline CDR1 and CDR2: SGHAT and FQNNGV. The V segment lost 0 bases and the J segment 8 bases; nucleotides outside the gene matches: 10. The length of the CDR3 is 17 residues. As DNA, the CDR3 is TGTGCCAGCAGCTTAGATTTTCTAGCGGGAGATGGGGATGAGCAGTTCTTC. Residues: CASSLDFLAGDGDEQFF.

The chain joins TRBV9 to TRBJ1-2; TRBD1 is a possible D gene (5 bases). CDR1 is SGDLS and CDR2 is YYNGEE in the germline V gene. V lost 4 bases and J 4 bases, leaving 8 bases between the germline ends. The CDR3 is made up of 12 amino acids. Written as DNA, the CDR3 is TGTGCCAGCAGCACCCAGGGCTATGGCTACACCTTC. It yields the protein CASSTQGYGYTF.

The chain uses TRBV29-1 and TRBJ2-3; D gene ambiguous. The length of the CDR3 is 13 residues. The germline gives CDR1 SQVTM, CDR2 ANQGSEA. V gave up 7 bases and J gave up 6 bases, with 17 bases separating them. CDR3 sequence reads: CSAPSSFGDTQYF. As DNA, the CDR3 is TGCAGCGCCCCCTCTAGTTTTGGGGATACGCAGTATTTT.

The chain recombines TRBV7-8 with TRBJ2-2; 7 positions match TRBD1. Germline CDR1 reads SGHVS; CDR2 reads FQNEAQ. Trimming removed 5 bases from V and 7 bases from J; junction bases left unmatched: 10. The CDR3 covers 15 residues. CDR3 sequence (DNA): TGTGCCAGCAGCCCCGACAGGGCGGTCGGCGGGGAGCTGTTTTTT. Protein sequence: CASSPDRAVGGELFF.

V and J are TRBV18 and TRBJ1-4; no definite D call. Germline loops: CDR1 KGHSH, CDR2 LQKENI. CDR3 length: 14 residues. V lost 0 bases to trimming and J lost 9 bases, with 11 bases between them. Here the CDR3 DNA reads TGTGCCAGCTCACCACCGACGGGGAAGAAAAAACTGTTTTTT. This sequence encodes CASSPPTGKKKLFF.

The chain has TRBV5-1 and TRBJ1-5, with 7 nucleotides matching TRBD1. The CDR3 length is 15 residues. Germline V gene lookup returns CDR1 SGHRS and CDR2 YFSETQ. V gave up 3 bases and J gave up 5 bases; unmatched junction bases: 8. CDR3 amino acids: CASSWGTVKHQPQHF. The CDR3, as DNA: TGCGCCAGCAGCTGGGGGACAGTTAAACATCAGCCCCAGCATTTT.

The chain combines TRBV7-6 with TRBJ2-1; 15 nucleotides line up with TRBD2. From germline, CDR1 is SGHVS and CDR2 FNYEAQ. This CDR3 is 19 amino acids long. The ends lost 4 bases at V and 9 bases at J; junction bases unmatched: 16. DNA of the CDR3: TGTGCCAGCAGCTCAACCGGGACTAGCGGGGGGCCCTCAATTGGTGAGCAGTTCTTC. Protein: CASSSTGTSGGPSIGEQFF.

This clone was detected once. V usage is TRBV5-1 and J usage is TRBJ1-1; 7 bases fit TRBD1. Trimming cost V 2 bases and J 4 bases; bases outside gene matches: 5. CDR3 length: 14 amino acids. Germline V gene data show CDR1 as SGHRS and CDR2 as YFSETQ. The CDR3 here is CASSFQGVGTEAFF. The CDR3 DNA reads TGCGCCAGCAGCTTCCAGGGGGTCGGCACTGAAGCTTTCTTT. Full variable domain (missing parts from reference TRBV5-1 and TRBJ1-1): KAGVTQTPRYLIKTRGQQVTLSCSPISGHRSVSWYQQTPGQGLQFLFEYFSETQRNKGNFPGRFSGRQFSNSRSEMNVSTLELGDSALYLCASSFQGVGTEAFFGQGTRLTVV.

With regard to this clone: Other DNA sequences from this sample encode an identical CDR3 as well. CDR3 in amino acids: CASSGGTGNTGELFF. The DNA of the CDR3 is TGCGCCAGCAGCGGTGGGACAGGGAATACCGGGGAGCTGTTTTTT. The gene calls are TRBV5-1 and TRBJ2-2; 9 nucleotides line up with TRBD1. Germline CDR1 SGHRS, CDR2 YFSETQ. Trimming took 4 bases from V and 5 from J; bases not matched to a gene: 6. The CDR3 totals 15 residues. The entire variable domain, with the rest obtained from reference TRBV5-1 and TRBJ2-2, is as follows: KAGVTQTPRYLIKTRGQQVTLSCSPISGHRSVSWYQQTPGQGLQFLFEYFSETQRNKGNFPGRFSGRQFSNSRSEMNVSTLELGDSALYLCASSGGTGNTGELFFGEGSRLTVL.

V usage is TRBV6-4 and J usage is TRBJ2-3; a weak D match, TRBD2 (6 bases). Germline-derived CDR1 and CDR2 are MRHNA and SNTAGT. Trimming left V 4 bases short and J 5 bases short, with 13 bases between. This CDR3 spans 14 amino acids. CDR3 in DNA: TGTGCCAGCAGTGCTCAGGGAGGCATAGATACGCAGTATTTT. This codes for CASSAQGGIDTQYF.

This clone was recorded once. V and J are TRBV4-2 and TRBJ2-7, with 7 bases lining up with TRBD2. The V and J ends lost 2 bases and 7 bases, in that order; junction bases with no gene match: 8. The germline gives CDR1 LGHNA, CDR2 YNFKEQ. The CDR3 is 14 residues long. This CDR3 is CASSQSTRAGEQYF. Here the CDR3 DNA reads TGTGCCAGCAGCCAATCCACTCGAGCGGGAGAGCAGTACTTC.

The chain uses TRBV3-1 (or the pseudogene TRBV3-2) and TRBJ2-2; 10 bases are shared with TRBD2. This CDR3 has 17 amino acids. Losses at the gene ends were 1 base for V and 4 bases for J; bases not matched to a gene: 6. Per germline, CDR1 LGHDT and CDR2 YNNKEL (reference sequence). CDR3 nucleotides: TGTGCCAGCAGCCAAGGCGGCGCTAGCGGGAGCACCGGGGAGCTGTTTTTT. Its protein is CASSQGGASGSTGELFF.

The rearrangement links TRBV28 to TRBJ1-5; D might be TRBD1 (5 bases). The germline V gene encodes CDR1 MDHEN and CDR2 SYDVKM. V dropped 6 bases and J dropped 3 bases, with 12 bases sitting between them. The CDR3 has 14 residues. The CDR3 sequence is CASSLTVHNQPQHF. CDR3 sequence (DNA): TGTGCCAGCAGCCTGACAGTCCACAATCAGCCCCAGCATTTT.

CDR3 protein: CASSQSPGLAGGTDTQYF. CDR3 nucleotides: TGTGCCAGCAGCCAGAGCCCGGGACTAGCGGGGGGAACAGATACGCAGTATTTT. V and J are TRBV3-1 (or the pseudogene TRBV3-2) and TRBJ2-3; 15 bases align to TRBD2. This CDR3 has 18 amino acids. J gave up 3 bases and V 3 bases, and 7 bases lay outside the gene matches. The germline V gene has CDR1 LGHDT and CDR2 YNNKEL (reference sequence).

This clone was observed a single time. The V call is TRBV6-5, the J call TRBJ1-1; TRBD1 matches 8 bases. V was clipped by 4 bases and J by 4 bases; unmatched bases: 5. Germline-derived CDR1 and CDR2 are MNHEY and SVGAGI. CDR3 length equals 14 residues. The CDR3 DNA sequence: TGTGCCAGCAGTTTACAGGGGGAAGGCACTGAAGCTTTCTTT. This sequence encodes CASSLQGEGTEAFF.

The chain carries TRBV4-2 and TRBJ2-7; 11 bases align to TRBD2. The germline V gene has CDR1 LGHNA and CDR2 YNFKEQ. The CDR3 consists of 16 residues. V was pared by 0 bases and J by 4 bases, with 5 bases of the junction left unmatched. CDR3 bases: TGTGCCAGCAGCCAAGATCCGGGACTAGCGGAATACGAGCAGTACTTC. It encodes CASSQDPGLAEYEQYF.

V gene TRBV7-2 combines with J gene TRBJ2-1; no clear D. CDR1 and CDR2 (germline): SGHTA, FQGNSA. V lost 3 bases and J lost 0, with 9 bases in between. The CDR3 length is 15 residues. The CDR3: CASSFAASSYNEQFF. The CDR3 DNA follows: TGTGCCAGCAGCTTTGCGGCTAGCTCCTACAATGAGCAGTTCTTC. Complete variable domain (other parts from reference TRBV7-2 and TRBJ2-1): GAGVSQSPSNKVTEKGKDVELRCDPISGHTALYWYRQSLGQGLEFLIYFQGNSAPDKSGLPSDRFSAERTGGSVSTLTIQRTQQEDSAVYLCASSFAASSYNEQFFGPGTRLTVL.

The chain is built from TRBV9 and TRBJ2-5; D may be TRBD1 (7 bases). The CDR3 is 15 residues long. Germline V gene data show CDR1 as SGDLS and CDR2 as YYNGEE. V shed 0 bases and J shed 5 bases, with 14 bases lying between them. In DNA form, the CDR3 reads TGTGCCAGCAGCGTAGATGGAGGGGGCTGGGAGACCCAGTACTTC. This translates into CASSVDGGGWETQYF.

V usage is TRBV18 and J usage is TRBJ1-1, with a weak D call TRBD1 (5 bases). V lost 3 bases and J lost 4, with 15 bases in between. The V gene's germline CDR1 is KGHSH and CDR2 LQKENI. This CDR3 region has 15 residues. The chain's CDR3 is CASSPPRAGGTEAFF. The DNA for the CDR3 is TGTGCCAGCTCACCCCCAAGGGCGGGGGGCACTGAAGCTTTCTTT.

The chain links TRBV18 to TRBJ1-3; a possible D gene is TRBD1 (6 bases). The CDR3 covers 14 residues. Germline V gene lookup returns CDR1 KGHSH and CDR2 LQKENI. V was cut by 5 bases and J by 1 base, with 9 bases left in between. Here the CDR3 reads CASSSQGSGNTIYF. The CDR3 bases are TGTGCCAGCTCATCGCAGGGGTCTGGAAACACCATATATTTT.

V gene TRBV7-6 combines with J gene TRBJ1-4; D perhaps matches TRBD1 (6 bases). The V end lost 2 bases, the J end lost 8 bases, and 12 bases lay between the germline ends. The CDR3 is 14 amino acids. CDR1 and CDR2 from the germline V gene are SGHVS and FNYEAQ. CDR3 coding DNA: TGTGCCAGCAGCTTACAGGGAGGGGGGGAAAAACTGTTTTTT. This gives the protein CASSLQGGGEKLFF.

The chain uses TRBV10-3 and TRBJ2-7; 7 nucleotides line up with TRBD1. Germline trimming cut 7 bases from V and 2 bases from J; bases unmatched to any gene: 8. The CDR3 runs 14 residues. Germline-derived CDR1 and CDR2 are ENHRY and SYGVKD. In DNA form, the CDR3 reads TGTGCCATCACCGCTGACAGGGTTCCCTACGAGCAGTACTTC. It yields the protein CAITADRVPYEQYF.

J is TRBJ2-5 and V is TRBV24-1; D gene ambiguous. The CDR3 spans 14 residues. Per germline, CDR1 KGHDR and CDR2 SFDVKD. The germline V and J ends were trimmed by 5 bases and 5 bases, with 14 bases remaining between them. The CDR3 coding sequence is TGTGCCACCAGTGTCGGTGGTTTTCCGGAGACCCAGTACTTC. It translates to CATSVGGFPETQYF.

This chain connects TRBV2 to TRBJ2-5; 9 bases are shared with TRBD1. Per the germline V gene, CDR1 is SNHLY and CDR2 is FYNNEI. This CDR3 has 13 amino acids. Germline trimming cut 7 bases from V and 4 bases from J; bases unmatched to any gene: 4. The CDR3 nucleotides are TGTGCCAGCATTGCGGGACAGGGAGAGACCCAGTACTTC. Protein product: CASIAGQGETQYF.

The chain uses TRBV7-2 and TRBJ2-1; D ambiguous. CDR1 and CDR2 from the germline V gene are SGHTA and FQGNSA. The CDR3 has 14 residues. V dropped 6 bases and J dropped 0 bases, with 9 bases sitting between them. CDR3 in amino acids: CASRLSGSYNEQFF. In nucleotides, the CDR3 is TGTGCCAGCAGGTTATCCGGCTCCTACAATGAGCAGTTCTTC.

This chain joins TRBV15 and TRBJ1-1; D is undetermined. CDR3 length: 15 residues. V was shortened by 1 base and J by 8 bases, with 17 bases between the two germline ends. In germline, CDR1 is LNHNV, CDR2 YYDKDF (reference sequence). CDR3 loop: CATSRGLFDPSEAFF. CDR3 DNA sequence: TGTGCCACCAGCAGAGGCCTTTTTGATCCAAGCGAAGCTTTCTTT.

J is TRBJ2-3 and V is TRBV6-2 or TRBV6-3; a possible D gene is TRBD2 (6 bases). The CDR3 runs to 16 residues. CDR1 is MNHEY and CDR2 is SVGEGT in the germline V gene. With 0 bases removed from V and 1 base from J, the gap between germline ends came to 11 bases. CDR3 residues: CASSYSGGGGTDTQYF. As DNA, the CDR3 is TGTGCCAGCAGTTACTCGGGGGGAGGAGGCACAGATACGCAGTATTTT.

The genes are TRBV7-9 and TRBJ2-5; 8 positions match TRBD1. In germline, CDR1 is SEHNR, CDR2 FQNEAQ (reference sequence). V was pared by 5 bases and J by 3 bases, with 5 bases of the junction left unmatched. This CDR3 region has 14 residues. CDR3 region: CASSTQGAEETQYF. As DNA, the CDR3 is TGTGCCAGCAGCACGCAGGGGGCTGAAGAGACCCAGTACTTC. The full variable domain, its missing parts supplied by reference TRBV7-9 and TRBJ2-5, is DTGVSQNPRHKITKRGQNVTFRCDPISEHNRLYWYRQTLGQGPEFLTYFQNEAQLEKSRLLSDRFSAERPKGSFSTLEIQRTEQGDSAMYLCASSTQGAEETQYFGPGTRLLVL.